This TCR beta chain was sequenced in a study of blood T cell repertoires in COVID-19 (dated by TCRdb to the early 2020s). With regard to the full study: The collaborator samples originated in the United States, Italy and Spain and spanned the acute and convalescent phases of COVID-19. The prospective study material was composed of cDNA or gDNA derived from T cells, B-cell-depleted T cells, or PBMCs. Subjects who had been exposed to COVID-19, were actively infected with it, or had recovered from it provided the deeply sampled blood TCRbeta repertoires that made up the dataset. The repertoires were released in a freely available public database intended as a resource for research on the immune response to SARS-CoV-2. Samples were obtained from the ongoing ImmuneRACE study (first 160 participants) and from 1,254 subjects provided by 6 global collaborators. Sample metadata almost always included a de-identified subject ID, COVID-19 status, age in years and sex. Where available, HLA class I and class II types were taken from metadata supplied by the sample provider and were not determined by assay-based typing. General conclusions and limits of the study: How much clinical and demographic metadata was included differed by source and by participant, and the metadata was provided uncurated.

V sheds 1 base and J sheds 10 bases, leaving 13 bases between their ends. From the cysteine through the phenylalanine, the CDR3 covers 13 amino acids. The retained sequence is limited to the CDR3, 39 bases, with the frame set at the first base. Per the germline V gene, SGHDT is the CDR1 and YYEEEE is the CDR2. TCRbeta CDR3 regions were amplified from genomic DNA by means of the immunoSEQ Assay, a bias-controlled multiplex PCR. The paper's data handling went like this. The number of nucleated cells in each sample was estimated from the amplification of reference gene primers within the assay. Sequence reads were collapsed and filtered to measure the absolute abundance of every unique TCRbeta CDR3 rearrangement. Productive Simpson clonality was computed per sample as the square root of Simpson's diversity index over productive rearrangements. TCRdb mirrors the immuneACCESS table, restricted to in-frame sequences. Some clones are absent from its copies; in checked studies, under half trace to an unresolved V gene, and the reason for the others is unknown. The V and J calls and clone size were taken over from that table, and D and trimming were inferred from the DNA. The sample profile shows 75,000 to 95,000 clones; about 71% of them were found once. The leading ten clones occupy about 22% of the sample.

A word on this clone: What antigen it recognizes has not been identified. No much larger clone is present one base from it, and per-base qualities are unavailable.

Collaborating institutions collected whole blood in K2EDTA tubes following their own protocols. For TCRbeta analysis, collaborator samples were shipped as frozen whole blood, as isolated PBMCs, or as DNA extracted from either sample type. The source of this sequence is a woman aged 60-70 years in a cohort sampled during active or convalescent COVID-19. Sequenced sample: peripheral blood. This receptor chain uses TRBV5-6 and TRBJ2-3; no D gene is confidently identified. The DNA sequence is given as TGTGCCAGCAGCTTGCTGTTTCTGCAGGCGCAGTATTTT. Its protein reads: CASSLLFLQAQYF.